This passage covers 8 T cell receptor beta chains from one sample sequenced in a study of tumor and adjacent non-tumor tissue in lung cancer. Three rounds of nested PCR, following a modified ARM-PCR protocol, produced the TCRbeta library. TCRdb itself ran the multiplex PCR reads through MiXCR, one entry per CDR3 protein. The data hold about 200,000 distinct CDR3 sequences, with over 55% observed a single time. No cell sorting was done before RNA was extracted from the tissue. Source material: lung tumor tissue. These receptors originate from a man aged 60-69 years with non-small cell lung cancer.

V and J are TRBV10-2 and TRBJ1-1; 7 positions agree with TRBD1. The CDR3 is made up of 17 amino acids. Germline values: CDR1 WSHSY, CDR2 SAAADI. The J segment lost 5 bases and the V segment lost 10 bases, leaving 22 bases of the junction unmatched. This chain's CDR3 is CATSYQGDPALRTEAFF. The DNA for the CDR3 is TGCGCCACCTCATACCAGGGGGACCCCGCCTTGCGGACTGAAGCTTTCTTT.

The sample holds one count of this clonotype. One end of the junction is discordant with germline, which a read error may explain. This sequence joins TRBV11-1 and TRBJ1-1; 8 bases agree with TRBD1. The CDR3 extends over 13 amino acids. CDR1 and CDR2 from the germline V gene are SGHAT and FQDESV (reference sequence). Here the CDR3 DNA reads TGTCCCAGCTCCAGGGACAGGCAGACTGAAGCTTTCTTT. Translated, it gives CPSSRDRQTEAFF.

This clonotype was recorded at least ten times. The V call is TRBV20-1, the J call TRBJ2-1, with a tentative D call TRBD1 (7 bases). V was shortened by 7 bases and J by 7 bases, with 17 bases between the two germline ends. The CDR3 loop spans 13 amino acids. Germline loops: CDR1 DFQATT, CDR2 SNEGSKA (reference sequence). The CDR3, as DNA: TGCAGTGGAGTCAACCCAGGGGGGAATGAGCAGTTCTTC. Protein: CSGVNPGGNEQFF.

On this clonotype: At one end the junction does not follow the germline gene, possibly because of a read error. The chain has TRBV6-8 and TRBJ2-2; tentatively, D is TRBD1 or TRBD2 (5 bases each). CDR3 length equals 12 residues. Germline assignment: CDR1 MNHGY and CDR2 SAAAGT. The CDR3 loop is CASEGNTGELFF. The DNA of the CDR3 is TGTGCCAGTGAGGGGAACACAGGGGAGCTGTTTTTT.

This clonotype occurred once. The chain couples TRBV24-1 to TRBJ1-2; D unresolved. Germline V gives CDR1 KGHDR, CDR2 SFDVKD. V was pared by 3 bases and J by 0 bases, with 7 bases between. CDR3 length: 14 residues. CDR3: CATSDPTTNYGYTF. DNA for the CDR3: TGTGCCACCAGTGATCCTACTACTAACTATGGCTACACCTTC.

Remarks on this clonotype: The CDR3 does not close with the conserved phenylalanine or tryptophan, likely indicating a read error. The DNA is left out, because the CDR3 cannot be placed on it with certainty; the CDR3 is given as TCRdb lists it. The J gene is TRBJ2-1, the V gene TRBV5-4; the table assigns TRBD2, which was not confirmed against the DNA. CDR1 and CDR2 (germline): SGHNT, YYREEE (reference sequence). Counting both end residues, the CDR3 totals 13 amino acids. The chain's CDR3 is CASSLLGPFPMVV.

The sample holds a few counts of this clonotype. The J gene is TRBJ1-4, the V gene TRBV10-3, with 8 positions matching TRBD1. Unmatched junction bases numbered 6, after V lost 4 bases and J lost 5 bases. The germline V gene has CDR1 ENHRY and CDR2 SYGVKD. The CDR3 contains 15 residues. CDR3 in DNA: TGTGCCATCAGTGCCTCACAGGGGGGGAATGAAAAACTGTTTTTT. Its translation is CAISASQGGNEKLFF.

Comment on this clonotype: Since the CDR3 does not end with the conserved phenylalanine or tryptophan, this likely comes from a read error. In DNA, the CDR3 is TGTGCAAGCAGCTATCAGACTGGTTCGAACACTGAAGCTTTCCTT. Amino acid sequence: CASSYQTGSNTEAFL. This chain links TRBV12-3 or TRBV12-4 with TRBJ1-1, with D unresolved. The length of the CDR3 is 15 residues.